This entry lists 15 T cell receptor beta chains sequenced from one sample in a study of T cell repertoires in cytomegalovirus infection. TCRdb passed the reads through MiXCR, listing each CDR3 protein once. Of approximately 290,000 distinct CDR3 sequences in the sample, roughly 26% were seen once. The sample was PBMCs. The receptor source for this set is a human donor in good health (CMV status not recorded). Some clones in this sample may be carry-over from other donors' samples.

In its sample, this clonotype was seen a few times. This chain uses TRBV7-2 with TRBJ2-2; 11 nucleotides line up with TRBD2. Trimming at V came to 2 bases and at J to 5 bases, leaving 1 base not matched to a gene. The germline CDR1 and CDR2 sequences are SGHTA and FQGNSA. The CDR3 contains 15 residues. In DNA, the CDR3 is TGTGCCAGCAGCTTAACTAGCGGGAGAACCGGGGAGCTGTTTTTT. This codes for CASSLTSGRTGELFF.

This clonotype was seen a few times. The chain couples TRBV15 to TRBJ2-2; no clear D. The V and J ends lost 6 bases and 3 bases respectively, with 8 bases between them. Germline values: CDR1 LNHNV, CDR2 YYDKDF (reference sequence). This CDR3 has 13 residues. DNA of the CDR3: TGTGCCACCAGTAGACTGGACACCGGGGAGCTGTTTTTT. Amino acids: CATSRLDTGELFF.

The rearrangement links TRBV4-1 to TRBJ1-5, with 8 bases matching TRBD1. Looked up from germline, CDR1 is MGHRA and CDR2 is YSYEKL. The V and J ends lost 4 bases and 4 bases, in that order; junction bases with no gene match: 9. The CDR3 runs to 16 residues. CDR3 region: CASSLGQGALNQPQHF. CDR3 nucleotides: TGCGCCAGCAGCCTAGGACAGGGAGCCTTAAATCAGCCCCAGCATTTT.

The CDR3 loop reads CASSSRETGAITF. The DNA for the CDR3 is TGTGCCAGCAGCTCGAGAGAAACAGGGGCGATCACCTTC. This sequence joins TRBV5-4 and TRBJ1-2, with 7 bases lining up with TRBD1. V shed 3 bases and J 13 bases; nucleotides not matched to a gene: 12. In germline, CDR1 is SGHNT, CDR2 YYREEE (reference sequence). CDR3 length equals 13 residues. Drawing the rest from reference TRBV5-4 and TRBJ1-2, the complete variable domain is ETGVTQSPTHLIKTRGQQVTLRCSSQSGHNTVSWYQQALGQGPQFIFQYYREEENGRGNFPPRFSGLQFPNYSSELNVNALELDDSALYLCASSSRETGAITFGSGTRLTVV.

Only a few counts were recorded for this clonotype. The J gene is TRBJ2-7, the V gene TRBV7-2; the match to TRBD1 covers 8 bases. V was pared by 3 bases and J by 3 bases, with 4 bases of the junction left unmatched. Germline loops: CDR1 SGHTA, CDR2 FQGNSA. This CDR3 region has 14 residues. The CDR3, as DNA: TGTGCCAGCAGCTTTACAGGGGGTGACTACGAGCAGTACTTC. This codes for CASSFTGGDYEQYF.

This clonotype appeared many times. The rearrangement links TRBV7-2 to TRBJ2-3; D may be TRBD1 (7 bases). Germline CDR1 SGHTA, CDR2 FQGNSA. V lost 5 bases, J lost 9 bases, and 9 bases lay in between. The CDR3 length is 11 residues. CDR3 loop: CASSPGGTQYF. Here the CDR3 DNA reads TGTGCCAGCAGCCCAGGGGGGACGCAGTATTTT.

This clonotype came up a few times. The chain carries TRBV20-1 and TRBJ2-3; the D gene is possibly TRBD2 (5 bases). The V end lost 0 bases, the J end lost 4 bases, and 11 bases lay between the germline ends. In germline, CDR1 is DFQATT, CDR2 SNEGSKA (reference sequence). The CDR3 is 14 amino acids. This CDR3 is CSARDSRVADTQYF. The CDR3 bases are TGCAGTGCTAGAGATTCGAGGGTCGCAGATACGCAGTATTTT.

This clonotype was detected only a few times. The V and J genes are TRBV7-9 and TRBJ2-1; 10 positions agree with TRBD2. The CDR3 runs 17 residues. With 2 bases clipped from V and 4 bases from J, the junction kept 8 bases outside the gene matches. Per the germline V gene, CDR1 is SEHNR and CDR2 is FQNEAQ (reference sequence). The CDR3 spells CASSLYSSGSLYNEQFF. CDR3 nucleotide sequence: TGTGCCAGCAGCTTATATTCTAGCGGGAGTTTGTACAATGAGCAGTTCTTC.

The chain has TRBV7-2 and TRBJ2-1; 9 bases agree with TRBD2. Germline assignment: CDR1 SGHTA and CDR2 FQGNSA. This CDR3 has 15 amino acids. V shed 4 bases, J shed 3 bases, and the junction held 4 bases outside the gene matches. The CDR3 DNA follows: TGTGCCAGCAGCTCAGCGGGGGGCCACTACAATGAGCAGTTCTTC. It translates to CASSSAGGHYNEQFF.

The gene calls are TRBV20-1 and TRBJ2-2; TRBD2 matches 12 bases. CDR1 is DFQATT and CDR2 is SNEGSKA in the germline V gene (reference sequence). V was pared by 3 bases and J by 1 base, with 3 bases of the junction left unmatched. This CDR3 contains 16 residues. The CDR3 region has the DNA TGCAGTGCTAGTACTAGCGGGAGGCAGAACACCGGGGAGCTGTTTTTT. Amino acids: CSASTSGRQNTGELFF.

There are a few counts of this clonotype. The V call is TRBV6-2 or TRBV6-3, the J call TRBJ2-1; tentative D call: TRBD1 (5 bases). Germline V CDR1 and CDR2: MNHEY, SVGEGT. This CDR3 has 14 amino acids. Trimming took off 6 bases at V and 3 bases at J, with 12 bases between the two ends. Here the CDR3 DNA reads TGTGCCAGCAGGTCTCGACAGATCTACAATGAGCAGTTCTTC. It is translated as CASRSRQIYNEQFF.

The CDR3 reads CSATYRGYNSPLHF. The CDR3 DNA is TGCAGTGCTACGTACAGGGGGTACAATTCACCCCTCCACTTT. The gene calls are TRBV20-1 and TRBJ1-6, with 8 bases matching TRBD1. Per germline, CDR1 DFQATT and CDR2 SNEGSKA (reference sequence). The CDR3 totals 14 residues. The V gene end was trimmed by 4 bases and the J gene end by 7 bases; junction bases not matched to a gene: 6.

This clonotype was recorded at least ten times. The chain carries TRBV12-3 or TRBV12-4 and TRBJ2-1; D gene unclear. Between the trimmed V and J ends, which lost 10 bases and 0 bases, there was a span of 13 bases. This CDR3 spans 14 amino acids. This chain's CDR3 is CATSSSVSYNEQFF. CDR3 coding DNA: TGTGCCACCAGCAGCTCGGTCTCCTACAATGAGCAGTTCTTC.

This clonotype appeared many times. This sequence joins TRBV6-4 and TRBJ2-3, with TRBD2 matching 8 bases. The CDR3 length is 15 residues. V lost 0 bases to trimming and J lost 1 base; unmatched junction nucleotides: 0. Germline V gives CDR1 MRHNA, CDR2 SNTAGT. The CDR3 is CASSDSSGGTDTQYF. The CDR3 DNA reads TGTGCCAGCAGTGACTCTAGCGGGGGCACAGATACGCAGTATTTT.

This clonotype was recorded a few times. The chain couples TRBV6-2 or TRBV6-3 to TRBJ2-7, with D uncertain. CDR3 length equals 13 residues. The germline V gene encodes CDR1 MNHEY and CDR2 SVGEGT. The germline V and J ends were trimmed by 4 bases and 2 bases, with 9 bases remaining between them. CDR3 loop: CASSWAVPYEQYF. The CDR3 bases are TGTGCCAGCAGTTGGGCAGTTCCCTACGAGCAGTACTTC.